The 29 T cell receptor beta chains in this list originate from one sample, sequenced in a study of blood T cell repertoires in COVID-19. Sequencing used immunoSEQ multiplex PCR; TCRdb keeps in-frame clones, though not all of them. The sample shows some 180,000 clones, over 80% of them seen only once. The source material was peripheral blood. The source is a woman aged 55 to 70 with COVID-19, enrolled during active disease.

The chain carries TRBV7-9 and TRBJ2-5, with TRBD2 matching over 12 bases. The CDR3 extends over 15 amino acids. J lost 5 bases, V lost 4 bases, and 5 bases had no gene match. CDR1 is SEHNR, CDR2 FQNEAQ, per germline (reference sequence). The CDR3 DNA follows: TGTGCCAGCAGCTATCGGACTAGCGGGGATGAGACCCAGTACTTC. Amino acids: CASSYRTSGDETQYF.

The chain couples TRBV18 to TRBJ2-1; TRBD2 matches 7 bases. The CDR3 loop spans 13 amino acids. V was clipped by 5 bases and J by 10 bases; unmatched bases: 8. Germline lookup yields CDR1 KGHSH and CDR2 LQKENI. In DNA form, the CDR3 reads TGTGCCAGCTCAACCATTGGGGGAGGGGAGCAGTTCTTC. Translation: CASSTIGGGEQFF.

This chain joins TRBV5-4 and TRBJ2-7; tentatively, D is TRBD2 (7 bases). CDR3 length: 19 residues. CDR1 and CDR2 from the germline V gene are SGHNT and YYREEE (reference sequence). Trimming shortened V by 0 bases and J by 5 bases, and 27 bases separated the two germline ends. In DNA, the CDR3 is TGTGCCAGCAGCTTGGCCGAGGTTGGCGGGTACTCCGGGGGGCACGAGCAGTACTTC. Translating gives CASSLAEVGGYSGGHEQYF.

The rearrangement joins TRBV7-2 to TRBJ1-2; D ambiguous. The V and J ends lost 1 base and 8 bases respectively, with 20 bases between them. The CDR3 runs to 16 residues. The germline V gene encodes CDR1 SGHTA and CDR2 FQGNSA. In DNA form, the CDR3 reads TGTGCCAGCAGCTTAGACTATGAGGGTGGCCGGAGGGGCTACACCTTC. Amino acids: CASSLDYEGGRRGYTF.

This clone was observed a single time. The chain links TRBV3-1 (or the pseudogene TRBV3-2) to TRBJ1-3; a possible D gene is TRBD1 (6 bases). Trimming left V 4 bases short and J 3 bases short, with 16 bases between. Germline assignment: CDR1 LGHDT and CDR2 YNNKEL (reference sequence). This CDR3 spans 16 amino acids. The CDR3 bases are TGTGCCAGCAGCCGCGCACGGACAGAGGGTGGAAACACCATATATTTT. Its translation is CASSRARTEGGNTIYF.

This chain uses TRBV6-1 with TRBJ1-5; D might be TRBD1 (6 bases). CDR3 length equals 16 residues. The germline V gene encodes CDR1 MNHNS and CDR2 SASEGT. V shed 2 bases and J shed 0 bases, with 11 bases lying between them. CDR3 DNA sequence: TGTGCCAGCAGTGAATTAACAGGGTATAGCAATCAGCCCCAGCATTTT. This gives the protein CASSELTGYSNQPQHF.

This clone was recorded a few times. This rearrangement joins TRBV30 to TRBJ2-7; the D gene is possibly TRBD2 (6 bases). Germline V CDR1 and CDR2: GTSNPN, SVGIG (reference sequence). This CDR3 is built from 15 residues. V was trimmed by 0 bases and J by 3 bases, leaving 15 bases between them. The CDR3 here is CAWSVGGQALYEQYF. As DNA, the CDR3 is TGTGCCTGGAGTGTAGGAGGGCAGGCCCTCTACGAGCAGTACTTC.

This sequence joins TRBV24-1 and TRBJ2-3; D possibly corresponds to TRBD2 (5 bases). CDR3 size: 18 residues. CDR1 and CDR2 (germline): KGHDR, SFDVKD. Trimming cost V 2 bases and J 4 bases, with 21 bases left between them. The CDR3 nucleotides read TGTGCCACCAGTGATTGTCTGCTAGCCAAAGTAAAGGCAGATACGCAGTATTTT. This translates into CATSDCLLAKVKADTQYF.

As DNA, the CDR3 is TGTGCCAGCAGCACGACGGGTCCGGGAAATCAGCCCCAGCATTTT. It encodes CASSTTGPGNQPQHF. The chain is built from TRBV5-6 and TRBJ1-5; D gene uncertain. V lost 4 bases and J 4 bases, leaving 15 bases between the germline ends. The CDR3 is made up of 15 amino acids. Germline V gene sequence: CDR1 SGHDT, CDR2 YYEEEE.

CDR3 coding DNA: TGTGCCATCAAGGAAGCGGGCTATGCGGAGACCCAGTACTTC. Its translation is CAIKEAGYAETQYF. This chain joins TRBV18 and TRBJ2-5; D perhaps matches TRBD2 (6 bases). Trimming stripped 10 bases from V and 5 bases from J, with 20 bases between. CDR1 is KGHSH and CDR2 is LQKENI in the germline V gene. The CDR3 sequence is 14 residues long.

The chain joins TRBV3-1 (or the pseudogene TRBV3-2) to TRBJ2-3; TRBD2 is a possible D gene (8 bases). Germline lookup yields CDR1 LGHDT and CDR2 YNNKEL (reference sequence). The length of the CDR3 is 15 residues. V lost 8 bases to trimming and J lost 3 bases, with 18 bases between them. CDR3 loop: CASGLAAGGTDTQYF. The DNA for the CDR3 is TGTGCCAGCGGACTAGCCGCAGGGGGGACAGATACGCAGTATTTT.

The rearrangement links TRBV2 to TRBJ2-7; 7 nucleotides align to TRBD1. The CDR3 contains 14 residues. CDR1 SNHLY and CDR2 FYNNEI come from the germline V gene. V lost 6 bases, J lost 0 bases, and 5 bases stayed unmatched. In nucleotides, the CDR3 is TGTGCCAGCAGGAGTGGGACAGCCTCCTACGAGCAGTACTTC. As protein: CASRSGTASYEQYF. Together with reference TRBV2 and TRBJ2-7, the CDR3 gives the full variable domain: EPEVTQTPSHQVTQMGQEVILRCVPISNHLYFYWYRQILGQKVEFLVSFYNNEISEKSEIFDDQFSVERPDGSNFTLKIRSTKLEDSAMYFCASRSGTASYEQYFGPGTRLTVT.

V and J are TRBV19 and TRBJ2-7; 10 bases are shared with TRBD2. V shed 5 bases and J 5 bases; nucleotides not matched to a gene: 6. Germline V lookup: CDR1 LNHDA, CDR2 SQIVND (reference sequence). The CDR3 extends over 14 amino acids. The CDR3 loop is CASSPSGRVDEQYF. CDR3 DNA sequence: TGTGCCAGTAGTCCTAGCGGGAGAGTCGACGAGCAGTACTTC.

This clone was seen a single time. V gene TRBV27 combines with J gene TRBJ2-5; 9 nucleotides line up with TRBD1. J lost 4 bases, V lost 4 bases, and 7 bases had no gene match. The CDR3 extends over 15 amino acids. Germline assignment: CDR1 MNHEY and CDR2 SMNVEV (reference sequence). The CDR3 reads CASSSRQGVGETQYF. The CDR3 bases are TGTGCCAGCAGTTCTCGACAGGGGGTTGGAGAGACCCAGTACTTC.

The rearrangement links TRBV5-3 to TRBJ1-5, with D possibly being TRBD1 (5 bases). TRBV5-3 is filed as an ORF, its function uncertain. Trimming removed 4 bases at V and 15 bases at J, with 20 bases between. The CDR3 spans 13 residues. CDR3 coding DNA: TGTGCCAGAAGCCCCAATGCGGCAGGGAAGAGGCATTTT. It codes for CARSPNAAGKRHF.

The rearrangement joins TRBV27 to TRBJ1-5; tentative D call: TRBD1 (5 bases). Trimming pared 4 bases from V and 2 bases from J, leaving 9 bases between. The CDR3 contains 14 residues. CDR1 is MNHEY and CDR2 is SMNVEV in the germline V gene (reference sequence). As DNA, the CDR3 is TGTGCCAGCAGTTCAGGGTATGGCAATCAGCCCCAGCATTTT. Translated, it gives CASSSGYGNQPQHF.

This clone was seen more than once but under ten times. The CDR3: CASSTGTPNTGELFF. In DNA form, the CDR3 reads TGTGCCAGCAGCACCGGGACACCGAACACCGGGGAGCTGTTTTTT. The rearrangement uses TRBV27 and TRBJ2-2; a weak D match, TRBD1 (6 bases). With 6 bases removed from V and 0 bases from J, the gap between germline ends came to 11 bases. The CDR3 extends over 15 amino acids. The germline gives CDR1 MNHEY, CDR2 SMNVEV (reference sequence).

The chain recombines TRBV5-6 with TRBJ1-1, with a possible D match to TRBD1 (5 bases). V lost 1 base and J lost 3, with 22 bases in between. The CDR3 loop spans 18 amino acids. The germline V gene encodes CDR1 SGHDT and CDR2 YYEEEE. The CDR3 DNA reads as TGTGCCAGCAGCTTGTACTACAGGCACCGTTCTATGGACACTGAAGCTTTCTTT. It translates to CASSLYYRHRSMDTEAFF.

The J gene is TRBJ2-5, the V gene TRBV20-1; D is possibly TRBD2 (5 bases). The ends were cut back, 6 bases at V and 3 bases at J, with 8 bases in the middle. The CDR3 has 11 amino acids. Germline lookup yields CDR1 DFQATT and CDR2 SNEGSKA (reference sequence). The CDR3 region has the DNA TGCAGTGCGAGGACTGAAGAGACCCAGTACTTC. As protein: CSARTEETQYF.

The chain carries TRBV7-2 and TRBJ1-2; a weak D match, TRBD1 (6 bases). The germline V gene has CDR1 SGHTA and CDR2 FQGNSA. This CDR3 has 15 amino acids. The V gene lost 4 bases and the J gene lost 0 bases, with 12 bases spanning the gap. CDR3 sequence reads: CASSSQGGTNYGYTF. The CDR3 nucleotides read TGTGCCAGCAGCTCACAGGGTGGGACTAACTATGGCTACACCTTC.

This chain connects TRBV27 to TRBJ2-1; 7 nucleotides align to TRBD2. Germline V gene data show CDR1 as MNHEY and CDR2 as SMNVEV (reference sequence). V shed 5 bases and J 0 bases; nucleotides not matched to a gene: 7. The CDR3 is 16 residues long. The DNA of the CDR3 is TGTGCCAGCAGTGTGGGACTACCCTCCTCCTACAATGAGCAGTTCTTC. Translation: CASSVGLPSSYNEQFF.

The DNA of the CDR3 is TGTGCCAGCAGTTACTCGAGGGGGTACTATGGCTACACCTTC. Its protein is CASSYSRGYYGYTF. V usage is TRBV6-5 and J usage is TRBJ1-2; tentatively, D is TRBD1 (6 bases). This CDR3 has 14 residues. Germline CDR1 MNHEY, CDR2 SVGAGI. Trimming took off 0 bases at V and 3 bases at J, with 8 bases between the two ends.

This sequence joins TRBV3-1 (or the pseudogene TRBV3-2) and TRBJ2-1; 10 positions match TRBD1. The CDR3 sequence is 17 residues long. Per germline, CDR1 LGHDT and CDR2 YNNKEL (reference sequence). Germline trimming cut 4 bases from V and 3 bases from J; bases unmatched to any gene: 9. CDR3 protein: CASSRNPGTGVYNEQFF. Here the CDR3 DNA reads TGTGCCAGCAGCCGCAACCCTGGGACAGGGGTCTACAATGAGCAGTTCTTC.

The V and J genes are TRBV6-2 or TRBV6-3 and TRBJ2-1; the match to TRBD2 covers 12 bases. The CDR3 consists of 15 residues. The germline CDR1 and CDR2 sequences are MNHEY and SVGEGT. The J segment lost 3 bases and the V segment lost 5 bases, leaving 2 bases of the junction unmatched. The CDR3 loop is CASSETSGGYNEQFF. CDR3 coding DNA: TGTGCCAGCAGTGAGACTAGCGGGGGCTACAATGAGCAGTTCTTC.

The chain joins TRBV6-5 to TRBJ1-2; unclear D gene. The ends were cut back, 6 bases at V and 7 bases at J, with 9 bases in the middle. The CDR3 runs to 11 residues. Germline CDR1 and CDR2: MNHEY and SVGAGI. The CDR3 coding sequence is TGTGCCAGCAGAGCGGCGGCTGGCTACACCTTC. It specifies CASRAAAGYTF.

The rearrangement uses TRBV19 and TRBJ2-1; no definite D call. V dropped 4 bases and J dropped 9 bases, with 10 bases sitting between them. The CDR3 spans 12 residues. Germline V gene lookup returns CDR1 LNHDA and CDR2 SQIVND (reference sequence). CDR3 sequence: CASSTQASEQFF. CDR3 nucleotides: TGTGCCAGTAGTACCCAAGCGAGTGAGCAGTTCTTC.

The chain employs TRBV9 and TRBJ2-5; 8 positions match TRBD2. The J segment lost 1 base and the V segment lost 2 bases, leaving 7 bases of the junction unmatched. The CDR3 length is 16 residues. The germline V gene encodes CDR1 SGDLS and CDR2 YYNGEE. DNA of the CDR3: TGTGCCAGCAGCGTCGGCGCGGGGGGCTTCCAAGAGACCCAGTACTTC. As protein: CASSVGAGGFQETQYF.

This clone was seen a single time. The chain has TRBV12-3 or TRBV12-4 and TRBJ1-5, with D hard to call. The ends were cut back, 3 bases at V and 5 bases at J, with 8 bases in the middle. The CDR3 loop spans 13 amino acids. The CDR3 DNA reads as TGTGCCAGCAGTTTGGAACGGGATCAGCCCCAGCATTTT. Its protein product is CASSLERDQPQHF.

This chain joins TRBV6-6 and TRBJ2-1; possible D gene TRBD1, 5 bases. The CDR3 consists of 14 residues. CDR1 is MNHNY, CDR2 SVGAGI, per germline (reference sequence). Trimming stripped 3 bases from V and 4 bases from J, with 10 bases between. CDR3 bases: TGTGCCAGCAGTTATCAGGGTCGGTACAATGAGCAGTTCTTC. It is translated as CASSYQGRYNEQFF.